This T cell receptor (beta chain) was documented in a study of molecular identifiers for immune sequencing clone quantification. This clonotype showed up many times. MiXCR, run by TCRdb on the PCR reads, gives a single entry per CDR3 protein. The sample includes approximately 550,000 distinct CDR3 sequences, 20% to 25% of them seen just once. A CD8+CD4-CCR7+CD45RA+ phenotype served as the sorting definition for naive CD8 T cells. The germline CDR1 and CDR2 sequences are MNHEY and SVGEGT. V lost 7 bases, J lost 5 bases, and 11 bases lay in between. The CDR3 covers 12 residues. The chain employs TRBV6-2 or TRBV6-3 and TRBJ1-1; D is unresolved. Sequenced material: naive CD8+ T cells from blood, with Jurkat cell RNA spiked in. Subset here: FACS-sorted CD8+CD4-CCR7+CD45RA+ naive T cells. The sequence was obtained from a human donor in good health. Some libraries in this study had Jurkat cell RNA spiked in. CDR3: CASTQGWTEAFF. The CDR3 DNA follows: TGTGCCAGCACACAAGGTTGGACTGAAGCTTTCTTT.